The clone carrying this T cell receptor (beta chain) was observed a handful of times. What it binds is not known. Trimming left V 5 bases short and J 1 base short, with 5 bases between. The CDR3 spans 12 residues. Unique molecular identifiers were used to barcode this TCRbeta library. TCRdb called the PCR reads again in MiXCR, with one record for every CDR3 protein. The sample holds about a million distinct CDR3 sequences, roughly 31% seen once. The data belong to a study of T-cell reconstitution after alpha-beta-depleted transplantation in children. Regarding the study as a whole: It was newly produced T cells that mostly accounted for T-cell counts and diversity one year after transplant. Several hundred graft clones that had expanded were reportedly the source of alpha-beta T cells about two months after transplant.

This sequence joins TRBV12-3 or TRBV12-4 and TRBJ1-1; D is unclear. The material was PBMCs, mostly from graft donor cells, obtained 360 days after TCRalphabeta/CD19-depleted stem cell transplant. This TCR was recovered from a boy younger than two who had a stem cell transplant for SCID, so the T cells may come from the graft donor. CDR3 in amino acids: CASSGPNTEAFF. In DNA form, the CDR3 reads TGTGCCAGCAGTGGGCCGAACACTGAAGCTTTCTTT.